This T cell receptor (beta chain) was sequenced for a study of T cell responses to AZD1222 COVID-19 vaccine. Study-wide results and limits: Baseline testing showed seropositivity in only a handful of AZD1222 recipients. Possibly, clonal diversity was underestimated; donors were largely white British and included more females.

The ends lost 5 bases at V and 3 bases at J; junction bases unmatched: 5. Germline loops: CDR1 SGHRS, CDR2 YFSETQ. The CDR3 spans 14 residues. TCRdb's copy holds only in-frame clones and misses some; the assay was immunoSEQ multiplex PCR. The table has approximately 100,000 clones, about 90% seen once. Regarding this clone: Its antigen is currently unknown.

The chain couples TRBV5-1 to TRBJ2-3; 8 nucleotides align to TRBD1. Sequencing used peripheral blood, obtained on day 0 of AZD1222 vaccination. The sequence came from an adult in good health. CDR3 DNA sequence: TGCGCCAGCAGGATAGGACAGGGAACAGATACGCAGTATTTT. It encodes CASRIGQGTDTQYF.